This paragraph reports one T cell receptor beta chain. The sample originates from a study of blood T cell repertoires in COVID-19. Looking at the study overall: Material from acute and convalescent COVID-19 was sourced from the United States, Italy and Spain.

Enrolled through a virtual design, the participants were between roughly 18 and 100 years of age and came from about two dozen US areas. Authors' methods: For nucleated cells, counts were estimated from reference gene primer amplification. TCRdb keeps only in-frame clones here, not all; method: immunoSEQ multiplex PCR. The V and J calls and clone size were taken over from that table, and D and trimming were inferred from the DNA. This sample carries about 170,000 clones, around 83% of them seen once, and the ten largest clones take about 3.5%. V lost 0 bases, J lost 5 bases, and 6 bases stayed unmatched. The V gene's germline CDR1 is ENHRY and CDR2 SYGVKD. There are 15 residues in the CDR3.

The clonotype was recovered from a woman in her 50s in a cohort exposed to, infected with or recovered from COVID-19 (not recorded which). Material: PBMCs or T cells enriched from blood (not recorded which). The rearrangement links TRBV10-3 to TRBJ2-5; 7 nucleotides match TRBD1. This CDR3 reads CAISESKGAQETQYF. Written as DNA, the CDR3 is TGTGCCATCAGTGAGTCGAAGGGGGCACAGGAGACCCAGTACTTC.